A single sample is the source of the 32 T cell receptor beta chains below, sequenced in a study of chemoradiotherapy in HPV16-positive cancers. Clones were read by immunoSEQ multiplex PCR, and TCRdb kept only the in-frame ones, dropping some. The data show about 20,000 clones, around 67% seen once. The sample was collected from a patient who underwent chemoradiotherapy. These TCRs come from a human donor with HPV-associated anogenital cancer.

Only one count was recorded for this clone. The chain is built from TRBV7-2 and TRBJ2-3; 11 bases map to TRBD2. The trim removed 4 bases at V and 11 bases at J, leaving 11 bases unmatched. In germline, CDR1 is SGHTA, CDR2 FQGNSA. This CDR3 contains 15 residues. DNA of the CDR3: TGTGCCAGCAGCTCGACTAGCGGGGCCTCCGGGGTGCAGTATTTT. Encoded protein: CASSSTSGASGVQYF.

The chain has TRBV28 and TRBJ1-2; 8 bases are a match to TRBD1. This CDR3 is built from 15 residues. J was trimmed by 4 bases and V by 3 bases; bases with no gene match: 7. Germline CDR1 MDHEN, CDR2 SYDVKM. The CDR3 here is CASSLRTGKGYGYTF. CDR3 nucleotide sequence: TGTGCCAGCAGTTTGAGGACAGGGAAGGGCTATGGCTACACCTTC.

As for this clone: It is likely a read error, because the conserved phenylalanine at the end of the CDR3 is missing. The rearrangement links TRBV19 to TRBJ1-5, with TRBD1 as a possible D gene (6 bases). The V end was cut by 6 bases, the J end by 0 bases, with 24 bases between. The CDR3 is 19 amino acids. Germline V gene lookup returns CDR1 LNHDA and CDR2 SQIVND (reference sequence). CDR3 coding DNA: TGTGCCAGTAGGATCTTGGACAGAAATAACATATATAGCAATCAGCCCCAGCATCTT. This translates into CASRILDRNNIYSNQPQHL.

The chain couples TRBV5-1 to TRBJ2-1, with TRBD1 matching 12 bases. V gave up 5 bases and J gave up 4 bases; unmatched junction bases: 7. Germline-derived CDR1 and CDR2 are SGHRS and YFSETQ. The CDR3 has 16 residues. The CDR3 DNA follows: TGCGCCAGCAGGTCCGGGACAGGGGGCGGTTACAATGAGCAGTTCTTC. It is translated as CASRSGTGGGYNEQFF. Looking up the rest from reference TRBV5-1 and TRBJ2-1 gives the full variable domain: KAGVTQTPRYLIKTRGQQVTLSCSPISGHRSVSWYQQTPGQGLQFLFEYFSETQRNKGNFPGRFSGRQFSNSRSEMNVSTLELGDSALYLCASRSGTGGGYNEQFFGPGTRLTVL.

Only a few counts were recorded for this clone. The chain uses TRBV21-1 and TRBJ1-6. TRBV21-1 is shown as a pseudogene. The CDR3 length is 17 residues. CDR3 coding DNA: TGTGCCAGCAGCAAAGACTCCGGAGGGTCTCCTGGTTCACCCCTCCACTTT. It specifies CASSKDSGGSPGSPLHF.

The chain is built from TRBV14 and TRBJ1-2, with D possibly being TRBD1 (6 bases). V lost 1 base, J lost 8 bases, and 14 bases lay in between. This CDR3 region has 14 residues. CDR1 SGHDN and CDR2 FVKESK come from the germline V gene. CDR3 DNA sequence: TGTGCCAGCAGCCAAGCTCGGGGGCTAGGCGGCTACACCTTC. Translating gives CASSQARGLGGYTF. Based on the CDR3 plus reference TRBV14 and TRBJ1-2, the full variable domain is EAGVTQFPSHSVIEKGQTVTLRCDPISGHDNLYWYRRVMGKEIKFLLHFVKESKQDESGMPNNRFLAERTGGTYSTLKVQPAELEDSGVYFCASSQARGLGGYTFGSGTRLTVV.

The DNA for the CDR3 is TGTGCCAGCAGGGGAACCAGCGAGCAGTACTTC. Translated: CASRGTSEQYF. V and J are TRBV6-1 and TRBJ2-7; D gene uncertain. The V gene's germline CDR1 is MNHNS and CDR2 SASEGT. The V end lost 6 bases, the J end lost 6 bases, and 9 bases lay between the germline ends. The CDR3 covers 11 residues.

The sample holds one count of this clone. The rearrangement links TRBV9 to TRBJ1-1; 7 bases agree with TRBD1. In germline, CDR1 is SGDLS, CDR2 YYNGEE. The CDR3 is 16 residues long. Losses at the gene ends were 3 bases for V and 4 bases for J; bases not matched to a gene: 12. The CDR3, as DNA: TGTGCCAGCAGCGAACGACAGGGCGAGGGGGTCACTGAAGCTTTCTTT. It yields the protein CASSERQGEGVTEAFF. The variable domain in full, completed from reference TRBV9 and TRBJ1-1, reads DSGVTQTPKHLITATGQRVTLRCSPRSGDLSVYWYQQSLDQGLQFLIQYYNGEERAKGNILERFSAQQFPDLHSELNLSSLELGDSALYFCASSERQGEGVTEAFFGQGTRLTVV.

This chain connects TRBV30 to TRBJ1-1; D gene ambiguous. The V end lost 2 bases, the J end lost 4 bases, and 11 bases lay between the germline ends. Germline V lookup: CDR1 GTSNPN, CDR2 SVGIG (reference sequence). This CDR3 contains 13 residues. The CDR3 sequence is CAWSFGEGTEAFF. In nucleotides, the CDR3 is TGTGCCTGGAGTTTCGGGGAAGGCACTGAAGCTTTCTTT.

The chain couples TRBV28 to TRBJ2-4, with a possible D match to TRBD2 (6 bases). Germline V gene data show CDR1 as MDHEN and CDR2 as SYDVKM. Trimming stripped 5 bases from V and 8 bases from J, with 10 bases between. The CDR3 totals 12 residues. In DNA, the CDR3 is TGTGCCAGCAGTGGGGGGAGAGACATTCAGTACTTC. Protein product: CASSGGRDIQYF.

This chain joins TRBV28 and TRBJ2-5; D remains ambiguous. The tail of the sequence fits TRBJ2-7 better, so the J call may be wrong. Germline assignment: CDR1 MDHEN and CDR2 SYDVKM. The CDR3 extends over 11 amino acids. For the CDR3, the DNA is TGTGCCAGCGGAGAGGTGGGCGAGCAGTACTTC. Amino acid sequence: CASGEVGEQYF.

The CDR3 loop reads CASSPFRNTGELFF. The CDR3 DNA reads TGTGCCAGCAGCCCCTTCCGTAACACCGGGGAGCTGTTTTTT. This chain joins TRBV7-3 and TRBJ2-2; D not certain. The CDR3 runs to 14 residues. CDR1 and CDR2 from the germline V gene are SGHTA and FQGTGA. Trimming shortened V by 5 bases and J by 2 bases, and 9 bases separated the two germline ends.

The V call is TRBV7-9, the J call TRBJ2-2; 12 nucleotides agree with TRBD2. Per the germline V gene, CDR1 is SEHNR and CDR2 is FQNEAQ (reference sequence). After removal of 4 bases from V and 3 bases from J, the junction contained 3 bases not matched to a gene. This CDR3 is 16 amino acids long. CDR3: CASSSRLAGDTGELFF. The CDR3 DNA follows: TGTGCCAGCAGCTCCCGACTAGCGGGAGACACCGGGGAGCTGTTTTTT. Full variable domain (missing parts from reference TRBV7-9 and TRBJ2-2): DTGVSQNPRHKITKRGQNVTFRCDPISEHNRLYWYRQTLGQGPEFLTYFQNEAQLEKSRLLSDRFSAERPKGSFSTLEIQRTEQGDSAMYLCASSSRLAGDTGELFFGEGSRLTVL.

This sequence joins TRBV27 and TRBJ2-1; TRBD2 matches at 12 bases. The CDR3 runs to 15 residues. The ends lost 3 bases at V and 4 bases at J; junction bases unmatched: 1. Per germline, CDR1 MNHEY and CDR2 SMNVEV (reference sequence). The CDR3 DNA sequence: TGTGCCAGCAGTTTCCTAGCGGGGGGGTACAATGAGCAGTTCTTC. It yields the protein CASSFLAGGYNEQFF.

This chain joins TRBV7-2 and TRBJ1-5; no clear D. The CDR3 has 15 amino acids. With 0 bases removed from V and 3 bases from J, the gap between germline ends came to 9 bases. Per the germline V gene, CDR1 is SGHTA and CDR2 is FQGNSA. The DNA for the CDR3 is TGTGCCAGCAGCTTAGCGTCACAGAACAATCAGCCCCAGCATTTT. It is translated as CASSLASQNNQPQHF.

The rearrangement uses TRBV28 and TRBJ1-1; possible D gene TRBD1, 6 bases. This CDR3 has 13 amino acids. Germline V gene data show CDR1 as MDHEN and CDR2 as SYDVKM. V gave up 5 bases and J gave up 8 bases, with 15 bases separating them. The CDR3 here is CASSIQGFGEAFF. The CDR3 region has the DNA TGTGCCAGCAGTATACAGGGTTTTGGCGAAGCTTTCTTT.

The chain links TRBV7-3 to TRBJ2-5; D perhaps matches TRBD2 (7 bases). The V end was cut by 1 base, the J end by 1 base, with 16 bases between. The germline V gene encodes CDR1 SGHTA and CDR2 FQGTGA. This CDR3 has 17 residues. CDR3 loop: CASSLMVGGGSQETQYF. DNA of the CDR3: TGTGCCAGCAGCTTAATGGTTGGGGGGGGCAGCCAAGAGACCCAGTACTTC.

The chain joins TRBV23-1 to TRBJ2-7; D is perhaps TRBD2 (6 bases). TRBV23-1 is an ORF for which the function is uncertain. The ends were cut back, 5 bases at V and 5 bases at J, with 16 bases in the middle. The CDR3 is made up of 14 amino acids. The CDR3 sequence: CASSLIQGGDEQYF. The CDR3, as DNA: TGCGCCAGCAGTTTGATTCAGGGAGGAGACGAGCAGTACTTC.

The CDR3 region has the DNA TGTGTCTGCAAACTGGGAGGTCATTCACCCCTCCACTTT. Translating it yields CVCKLGGHSPLHF. The chain uses TRBV30 and TRBJ1-6; D is ambiguous. The CDR3 is 13 amino acids. Germline lookup yields CDR1 GTSNPN and CDR2 SVGIG (reference sequence).

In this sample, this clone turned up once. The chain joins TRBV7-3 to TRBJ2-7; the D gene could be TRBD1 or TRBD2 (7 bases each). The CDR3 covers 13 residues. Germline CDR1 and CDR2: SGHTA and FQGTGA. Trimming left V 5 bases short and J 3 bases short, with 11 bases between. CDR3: CASSRGDSYEQYF. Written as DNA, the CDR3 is TGTGCCAGCAGCCGGGGGGACAGCTACGAGCAGTACTTC.

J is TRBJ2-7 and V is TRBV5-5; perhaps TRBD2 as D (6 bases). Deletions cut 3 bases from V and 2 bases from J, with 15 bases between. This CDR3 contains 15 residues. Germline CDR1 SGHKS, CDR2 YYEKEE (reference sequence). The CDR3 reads CASSSTGTPTYEQYF. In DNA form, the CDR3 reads TGTGCCAGCAGCTCAACCGGGACTCCTACCTACGAGCAGTACTTC. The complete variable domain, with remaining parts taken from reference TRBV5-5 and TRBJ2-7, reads DAGVTQSPTHLIKTRGQQVTLRCSPISGHKSVSWYQQVLGQGPQFIFQYYEKEERGRGNFPDRFSARQFPNYSSELNVNALLLGDSALYLCASSSTGTPTYEQYFGPGTRLTVT.

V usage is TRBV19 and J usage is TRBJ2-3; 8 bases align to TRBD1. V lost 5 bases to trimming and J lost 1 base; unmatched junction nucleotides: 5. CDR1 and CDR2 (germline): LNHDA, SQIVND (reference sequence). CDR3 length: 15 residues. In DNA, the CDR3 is TGTGCCAGTAGTCCATCGACAGGGGGCACAGATACGCAGTATTTT. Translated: CASSPSTGGTDTQYF. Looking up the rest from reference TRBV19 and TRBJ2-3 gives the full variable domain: DGGITQSPKYLFRKEGQNVTLSCEQNLNHDAMYWYRQDPGQGLRLIYYSQIVNDFQKGDIAEGYSVSREKKESFPLTVTSAQKNPTAFYLCASSPSTGGTDTQYFGPGTRLTVL.

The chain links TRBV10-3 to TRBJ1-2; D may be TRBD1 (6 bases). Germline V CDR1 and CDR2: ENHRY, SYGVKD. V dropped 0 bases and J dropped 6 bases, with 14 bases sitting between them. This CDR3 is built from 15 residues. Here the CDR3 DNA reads TGTGCCATCAGTGAGTCGTCCAACCCAGGGGATGGCTACACCTTC. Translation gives CAISESSNPGDGYTF.

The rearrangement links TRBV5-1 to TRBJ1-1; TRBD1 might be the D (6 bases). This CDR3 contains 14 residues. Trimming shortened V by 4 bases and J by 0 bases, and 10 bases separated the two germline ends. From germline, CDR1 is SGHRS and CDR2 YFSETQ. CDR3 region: CASSEDRLNTEAFF. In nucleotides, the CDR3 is TGCGCCAGCAGCGAGGACAGACTGAACACTGAAGCTTTCTTT.

CDR3 coding DNA: TGCGCCAGCAGCGAAGCCGCAACTAGCACAGATACGCAGTATTTT. Protein: CASSEAATSTDTQYF. The chain is built from TRBV5-1 and TRBJ2-3; no reliable D call. Germline V gives CDR1 SGHRS, CDR2 YFSETQ. The CDR3 runs to 15 residues. V lost 4 bases to trimming and J lost 0 bases, with 12 bases between them. Looking up the rest from reference TRBV5-1 and TRBJ2-3 gives the full variable domain: KAGVTQTPRYLIKTRGQQVTLSCSPISGHRSVSWYQQTPGQGLQFLFEYFSETQRNKGNFPGRFSGRQFSNSRSEMNVSTLELGDSALYLCASSEAATSTDTQYFGPGTRLTVL.

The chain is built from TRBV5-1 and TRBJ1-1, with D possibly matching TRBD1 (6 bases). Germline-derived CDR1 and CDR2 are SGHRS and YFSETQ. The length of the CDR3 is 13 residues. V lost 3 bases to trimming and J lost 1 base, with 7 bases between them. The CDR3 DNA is TGCGCCAGCAGCTCGGGACAGAACACTGAAGCTTTCTTT. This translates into CASSSGQNTEAFF. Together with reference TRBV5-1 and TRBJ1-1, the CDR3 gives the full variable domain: KAGVTQTPRYLIKTRGQQVTLSCSPISGHRSVSWYQQTPGQGLQFLFEYFSETQRNKGNFPGRFSGRQFSNSRSEMNVSTLELGDSALYLCASSSGQNTEAFFGQGTRLTVV.

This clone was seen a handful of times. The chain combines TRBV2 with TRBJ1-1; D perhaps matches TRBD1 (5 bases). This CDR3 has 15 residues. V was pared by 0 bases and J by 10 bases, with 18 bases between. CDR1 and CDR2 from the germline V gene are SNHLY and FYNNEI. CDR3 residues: CASSEASPSGGTAFF. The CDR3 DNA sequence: TGTGCCAGCAGTGAAGCGAGCCCCTCCGGGGGTACAGCTTTCTTT.

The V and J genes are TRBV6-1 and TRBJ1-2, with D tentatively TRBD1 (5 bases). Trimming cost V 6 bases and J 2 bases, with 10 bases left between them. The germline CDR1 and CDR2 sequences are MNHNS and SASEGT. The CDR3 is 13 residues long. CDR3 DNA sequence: TGTGCCAGCAGGACCGGGACGAACTATGGCTACACCTTC. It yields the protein CASRTGTNYGYTF.

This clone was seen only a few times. The CDR3 coding sequence is TGTGCCAGCAGCTTGGGGGACACTGAAGCTTTCTTT. Encoded protein: CASSLGDTEAFF. V and J are TRBV5-6 and TRBJ1-1, with unresolved D. Germline V CDR1 and CDR2: SGHDT, YYEEEE. The CDR3 spans 12 residues. V dropped 0 bases and J dropped 3 bases, with 3 bases sitting between them.

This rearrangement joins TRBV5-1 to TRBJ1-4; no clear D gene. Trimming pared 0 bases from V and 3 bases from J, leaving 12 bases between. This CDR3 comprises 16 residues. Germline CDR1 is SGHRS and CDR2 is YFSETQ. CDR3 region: CASSLALETANEKLFF. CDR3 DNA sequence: TGCGCCAGCAGCTTGGCTTTGGAGACGGCTAATGAAAAACTGTTTTTT. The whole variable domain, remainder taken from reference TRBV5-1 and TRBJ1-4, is KAGVTQTPRYLIKTRGQQVTLSCSPISGHRSVSWYQQTPGQGLQFLFEYFSETQRNKGNFPGRFSGRQFSNSRSEMNVSTLELGDSALYLCASSLALETANEKLFFGSGTQLSVL.

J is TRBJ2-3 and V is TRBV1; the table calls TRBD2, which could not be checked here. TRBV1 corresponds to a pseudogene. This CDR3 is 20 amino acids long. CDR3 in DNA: TGCACCAGCAGCCATTACTCCGGGACTAGCGGGGGGGCTGCGACAGATACGCAGTATTTT. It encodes CTSSHYSGTSGGAATDTQYF.

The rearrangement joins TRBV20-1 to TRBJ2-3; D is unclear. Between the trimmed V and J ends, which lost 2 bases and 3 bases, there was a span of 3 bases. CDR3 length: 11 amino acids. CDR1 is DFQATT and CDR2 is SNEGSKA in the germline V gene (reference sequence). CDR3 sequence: CSARRTDTQYF. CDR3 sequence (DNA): TGCAGTGCTAGACGGACAGATACGCAGTATTTT.